The 10 T cell receptor beta chains reported below all come from one sample, sequenced in a study of beta chain features in type 1 diabetes. Expressed TCRB transcripts were sequenced because the isolated RNA had all been reverse transcribed beforehand. Profiling relied on immunoSEQ multiplex PCR, and the TCRdb table lists in-frame clones only, not all of them. The repertoire holds about 620,000 clones, with 15% to 17% as singletons. Material: naive CD4+ T cells from blood. The receptors shown here come from a man aged 18-30 years in good health.

This chain uses TRBV2 with TRBJ1-1; D unresolved. Per germline, CDR1 SNHLY and CDR2 FYNNEI. This CDR3 has 12 residues. V was pared by 3 bases and J by 5 bases, with 7 bases between. Here the CDR3 reads CASSDIGTEAFF. The DNA for the CDR3 is TGTGCCAGCAGTGATATTGGTACTGAAGCTTTCTTT.

Only a few counts were recorded for this clone. The chain is built from TRBV21-1 and TRBJ2-1. TRBV21-1 constitutes a pseudogene. The CDR3 runs 15 residues. The CDR3 DNA is TGTGCCAGCAGCAACGGCCCGGATCACTACAATGAGCAGTTCTTC. Protein sequence: CASSNGPDHYNEQFF.

This clone turned up a few times. The chain uses TRBV20-1 and TRBJ2-1; D is uncertain. The CDR3 consists of 11 residues. Deletions cut 5 bases from V and 7 bases from J, with 9 bases between. Germline-derived CDR1 and CDR2 are DFQATT and SNEGSKA (reference sequence). The CDR3 nucleotides are TGCAGTGCTGAACGGATAAATGAGCAGTTCTTC. This gives the protein CSAERINEQFF.

The rearrangement uses TRBV7-9 and TRBJ1-2; perhaps TRBD1 as D (6 bases). V was clipped by 5 bases and J by 4 bases, with 14 bases between them. There are 14 residues in the CDR3. Germline V gene sequence: CDR1 SEHNR, CDR2 FQNEAQ (reference sequence). As DNA, the CDR3 is TGTGCCAGCAGCGCTACAGGGAATTCCTATGGCTACACCTTC. It is translated as CASSATGNSYGYTF.

The rearrangement joins TRBV5-1 to TRBJ2-2, with a possible D match to TRBD1 (6 bases). Per the germline V gene, CDR1 is SGHRS and CDR2 is YFSETQ. This CDR3 is built from 17 residues. The ends were cut back, 4 bases at V and 6 bases at J, with 22 bases in the middle. In DNA, the CDR3 is TGCGCCAGCAGCGTAAACTCACAGGGAATTGGCGCCGGGGAGCTGTTTTTT. It specifies CASSVNSQGIGAGELFF.

V and J are TRBV30 and TRBJ1-2, with 7 bases that match TRBD1. CDR1 is GTSNPN and CDR2 is SVGIG in the germline V gene (reference sequence). J lost 2 bases, V lost 2 bases, and 5 bases had no gene match. The CDR3 is made up of 14 amino acids. This CDR3 is CAWSTGVGNYGYTF. For the CDR3, the DNA is TGTGCCTGGAGTACAGGGGTAGGCAACTATGGCTACACCTTC.

The chain combines TRBV4-1 with TRBJ1-5; D is undetermined. Trimming pared 1 base from V and 0 bases from J, leaving 10 bases between. Germline loops: CDR1 MGHRA, CDR2 YSYEKL. The CDR3 spans 16 residues. In DNA form, the CDR3 reads TGCGCCAGCAGCCAAGTCGGGCAATCTAGCAATCAGCCCCAGCATTTT. Translating gives CASSQVGQSSNQPQHF.

This chain uses TRBV10-3 with TRBJ1-2; perhaps TRBD1 as D (5 bases). The CDR3 is 12 residues long. Per germline, CDR1 ENHRY and CDR2 SYGVKD. V dropped 7 bases and J dropped 3 bases, with 9 bases sitting between them. CDR3 in amino acids: CAIKGQDYGYTF. CDR3 in DNA: TGTGCCATCAAGGGGCAAGACTATGGCTACACCTTC.

This clone was picked up a small number of times. J is TRBJ2-7 and V is TRBV5-1; perhaps TRBD2 as D (6 bases). The CDR3 sequence is 14 residues long. The germline CDR1 and CDR2 sequences are SGHRS and YFSETQ. The V end lost 2 bases, the J end lost 2 bases, and 11 bases lay between the germline ends. This chain's CDR3 is CASSLGTPTYEQYF. The DNA of the CDR3 is TGCGCCAGCAGCTTAGGGACTCCTACCTACGAGCAGTACTTC.

In this sample, this clone turned up a few times. The rearrangement links TRBV7-2 to TRBJ2-7, with D unresolved. The CDR3 loop spans 13 amino acids. Trimming cost V 5 bases and J 3 bases, with 11 bases left between them. CDR1 SGHTA and CDR2 FQGNSA come from the germline V gene. The DNA for the CDR3 is TGTGCCAGCAGCCCGGCCTCCCGCTACGAGCAGTACTTC. This gives the protein CASSPASRYEQYF.